The table lists the clone carrying this T cell receptor (beta chain) with a few counts. The antigen is unknown. The sample belongs to a study of cytomegalovirus exposure and HLA in healthy donors. General study results and limits: Associated with cytomegalovirus, according to the listing, were 150 to 200 TCR beta chains. CMV serostatus was the sole immune exposure information available. It was shown in a later analysis that HLA-associated TCR beta chains were more clonally expanded than other, equally common chains. TCR beta V- and J-gene trimming was later associated with a missense DCLRE1C variant.

Use of 60 Vbeta and 13 Jbeta primers characterized the PCR. Assay: immunoSEQ multiplex PCR; the TCRdb copy retains only in-frame clones and omits some. The sample has around 200,000 clones; around 78% are singletons. Germline V gene data show CDR1 as SGDLS and CDR2 as YYNGEE. CDR3 length equals 15 residues. V lost 0 bases, J lost 2 bases, and 12 bases lay in between. Sample: PBMCs. The chain uses TRBV9 and TRBJ2-7; no reliable D call. This TCR was sampled from a young man in good health and CMV-seronegative. The CDR3 DNA follows: TGTGCCAGCAGCGTAGGAGCCGAACCAACCTACGAGCAGTACTTC. Translating it yields CASSVGAEPTYEQYF.